A selection of T cell receptor beta chains follows, all from one sample in a study of cytomegalovirus exposure and HLA in healthy donors. Here immunoSEQ multiplex PCR was the method, and the copy in TCRdb shows in-frame clones only, minus some. Of 58,000 or so clones listed, more than 70% are singletons. The sample consisted of PBMCs. The receptors were gathered from a man aged 50 to 60 in good health and CMV-seropositive. Each CDR3 is given with its conserved first and last residue. A D gene is named only where the DNA matches it firmly. Size is stated for part of the rows, as once, few or many counts, or as a class when the clone is expanded.

j_call	cdr3_length	d_call	v_call	clone_size	cdr3_aa	cdr3_nt
TRBJ2-5	18	TRBD2	TRBV9	-	CASSVSGGGLSGGETQYF	TGTGCCAGCAGCGTATCCGGCGGGGGGCTGTCCGGGGGAGAGACCCAGTACTTC
TRBJ1-2	15	TRBD1	TRBV5-4	-	CASSLRTGVNYGYTF	TGTGCCAGCAGCTTGAGGACAGGGGTTAACTATGGCTACACCTTC
TRBJ1-2	16	TRBD1	TRBV7-2	-	CASSLEGQGNNYGYTF	TGTGCCAGCAGCTTAGAAGGACAGGGGAACAACTATGGCTACACCTTC
TRBJ2-5	11	-	TRBV7-2	-	CASSSSETQYF	TGTGCCAGCAGCTCGTCGGAGACCCAGTACTTC
TRBJ2-2	13	-	TRBV23-1	-	CAPRVRGTGELFF	TGCGCCCCCCGGGTCAGAGGGACCGGGGAGCTGTTTTTT
TRBJ2-3	13	-	TRBV5-8	few	CASSFQSVNTQYF	TGTGCCAGCAGCTTTCAGTCCGTTAATACGCAGTATTTT
TRBJ1-5	12	-	TRBV6-6	-	CASTGAGQPQHF	TGTGCCAGCACCGGGGCGGGACAGCCCCAGCATTTT
TRBJ2-3	14	TRBD1	TRBV5-1	-	CASSFGQVADTQYF	TGCGCCAGCAGCTTTGGACAGGTCGCAGATACGCAGTATTTT
TRBJ1-1	14	-	TRBV6-1	-	CASSTSRENTEAFF	TGTGCCAGCAGTACCTCCCGGGAGAACACTGAAGCTTTCTTT
TRBJ2-7	13	-	TRBV28	-	CASSTGFSYEQYF	TGTGCCAGCAGTACAGGGTTCTCCTACGAGCAGTACTTC
TRBJ1-1	13	-	TRBV7-9	-	CASSSTVNTEAFF	TGTGCCAGCAGCTCCACAGTGAACACTGAAGCTTTCTTT
TRBJ1-5	13	-	TRBV7-7	-	CASSLATDQPQHF	TGTGCCAGCAGCTTAGCGACAGATCAGCCCCAGCATTTT
TRBJ2-2	14	-	TRBV18	few	CASSRGGHTGELFF	TGTGCCAGCTCACGCGGGGGACATACCGGGGAGCTGTTTTTT
TRBJ1-1	12	-	TRBV30	-	CAWRARGTEAFF	TGTGCCTGGAGGGCAAGGGGCACTGAAGCTTTCTTT
TRBJ2-5	14	TRBD2	TRBV7-2	-	CASSFQRGQETQYF	TGTGCCAGCAGCTTTCAGCGGGGGCAAGAGACCCAGTACTTC
TRBJ2-7	13	-	TRBV6-6	-	CASSYSAPDEQYF	TGTGCCAGCAGTTACTCGGCCCCCGACGAGCAGTACTTC
TRBJ1-1	15	TRBD1	TRBV28	-	CASSLAGTVNTEAFF	TGTGCCAGCAGTTTGGCCGGGACAGTAAACACTGAAGCTTTCTTT
TRBJ2-7	13	TRBD1	TRBV29-1	few	CSVGSGTEYEQYF	TGCAGCGTTGGCTCCGGGACAGAGTACGAGCAGTACTTC
TRBJ1-2	14	-	TRBV9	-	CASSVVGENEGYTF	TGTGCCAGCAGCGTAGTTGGGGAGAATGAAGGCTACACCTTC
TRBJ2-7	15	TRBD2	TRBV7-6	-	CASSVTSGNGREQYF	TGTGCCAGCAGCGTCACTAGCGGCAATGGGCGCGAGCAGTACTTC
TRBJ1-4	16	TRBD1	TRBV15	-	CATSRGATGGNEKLFF	TGTGCCACCAGCAGAGGCGCGACAGGGGGTAATGAAAAACTGTTTTTT
TRBJ2-3	14	-	TRBV5-1	-	CASSPTSSTDTQYF	TGCGCCAGCAGCCCAACTTCTAGCACAGATACGCAGTATTTT
TRBJ2-1	11	-	TRBV7-2	once	CASSLLGEQFF	TGTGCCAGCAGCTTACTAGGTGAGCAGTTCTTC
TRBJ2-1	14	TRBD1	TRBV5-1	-	CASSLGTDYNEQFF	TGCGCCAGCAGCTTAGGGACAGACTACAATGAGCAGTTCTTC
TRBJ1-2	15	TRBD1	TRBV18	-	CASSPVGDSNYGYTF	TGTGCCAGCTCACCTGTTGGGGACAGTAACTATGGCTACACCTTC
TRBJ2-1	13	-	TRBV6-5	-	CASSYSAGNEQFF	TGTGCCAGCAGTTACTCGGCAGGAAATGAGCAGTTCTTC
TRBJ2-7	13	-	TRBV27	-	CASSLGGTPVEYF	TGTGCCAGCAGTTTAGGAGGGACCCCGGTTGAGTACTTC
TRBJ2-2	15	-	TRBV10-2	few	CASSRGHRNTGELFF	TGCGCCAGCAGTCGAGGACACCGAAACACCGGGGAGCTGTTTTTT